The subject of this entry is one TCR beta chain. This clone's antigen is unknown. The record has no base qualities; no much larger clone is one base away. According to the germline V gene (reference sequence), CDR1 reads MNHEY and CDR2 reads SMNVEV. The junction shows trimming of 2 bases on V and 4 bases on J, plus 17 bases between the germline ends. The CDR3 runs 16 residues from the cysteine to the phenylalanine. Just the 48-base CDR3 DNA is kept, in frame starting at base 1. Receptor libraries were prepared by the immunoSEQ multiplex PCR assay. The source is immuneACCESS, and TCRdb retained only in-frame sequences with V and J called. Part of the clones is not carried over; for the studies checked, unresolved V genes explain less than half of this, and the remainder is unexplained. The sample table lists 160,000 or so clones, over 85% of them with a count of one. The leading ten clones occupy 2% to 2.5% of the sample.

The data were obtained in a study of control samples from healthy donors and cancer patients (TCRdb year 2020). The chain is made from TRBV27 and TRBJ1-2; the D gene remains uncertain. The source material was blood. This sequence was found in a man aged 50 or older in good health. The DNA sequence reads TGTGCCAGCAGTTTAACCCCGCGGCAGGTCCCCTATGGCTACACCTTC. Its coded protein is CASSLTPRQVPYGYTF.